These 9 T cell receptor beta chains were all obtained from the same sample, sequenced in a study of cytomegalovirus exposure and HLA in healthy donors. PCR amplification relied on 60 Vbeta primers (plus 13 Jbeta primers). Some clones are missing from TCRdb's copy, which holds only in-frame ones; the method was immunoSEQ multiplex PCR. Of around 140,000 clones listed, 75% are singletons. Sequencing input: PBMCs. The receptors were gathered from a middle-aged man in good health and CMV-seronegative.

The chain links TRBV5-1 to TRBJ1-1; TRBD1 matches 8 bases. Germline values: CDR1 SGHRS, CDR2 YFSETQ. The CDR3 is made up of 17 amino acids. V lost 3 bases to trimming and J lost 0 bases; unmatched junction nucleotides: 10. Written as DNA, the CDR3 is TGCGCCAGCAGCTCCCGTCCGGGACAGGATATGAACACTGAAGCTTTCTTT. Its protein product is CASSSRPGQDMNTEAFF.

This sequence joins TRBV5-1 and TRBJ2-6, with D perhaps TRBD2 (7 bases). V was cut by 5 bases and J by 1 base, with 13 bases left in between. The CDR3 covers 16 residues. Germline V gene data show CDR1 as SGHRS and CDR2 as YFSETQ. CDR3 sequence reads: CASREGGGSGANVLTF. The CDR3 DNA follows: TGCGCCAGCAGGGAGGGGGGGGGTTCTGGGGCCAACGTCCTGACTTTC.

The chain couples TRBV19 to TRBJ2-7, with a possible D match to TRBD1 (6 bases). The CDR3 consists of 14 residues. Trimming pared 5 bases from V and 5 bases from J, leaving 16 bases between. Per germline, CDR1 LNHDA and CDR2 SQIVND (reference sequence). The CDR3 nucleotides read TGTGCCAGTAGTGTCGGACAGCGTGGGGACGAGCAGTACTTC. It is translated as CASSVGQRGDEQYF.

This chain connects TRBV18 to TRBJ1-1, with 9 bases aligning to TRBD1. V lost 6 bases to trimming and J lost 4 bases; unmatched junction nucleotides: 9. CDR1 is KGHSH and CDR2 is LQKENI in the germline V gene. CDR3 length equals 15 residues. CDR3 sequence (DNA): TGTGCCAGCTCCCTCACCGGGACAGGGTCCACTGAAGCTTTCTTT. It is translated as CASSLTGTGSTEAFF.

This clone turned up a few times. This rearrangement joins TRBV18 to TRBJ2-1; D gene unclear. CDR3 length equals 12 residues. The V gene's germline CDR1 is KGHSH and CDR2 LQKENI. V was shortened by 0 bases and J by 10 bases, with 7 bases between the two germline ends. The CDR3 region is CASSPPGREQFF. The CDR3 nucleotides are TGTGCCAGCTCACCACCCGGTCGAGAGCAGTTCTTC.

The chain combines TRBV9 with TRBJ1-1; 12 bases are shared with TRBD1. The CDR3 sequence is 19 residues long. Germline assignment: CDR1 SGDLS and CDR2 YYNGEE. With V trimmed by 3 bases and J by 0 bases, 12 bases remained unmatched. This chain's CDR3 is CASSARLPGQGAMNTEAFF. Here the CDR3 DNA reads TGTGCCAGCAGCGCCCGTCTACCGGGACAGGGGGCGATGAACACTGAAGCTTTCTTT.

This clone was recorded a few times. The genes are TRBV19 and TRBJ1-3, with D perhaps matching TRBD1 (6 bases). In germline, CDR1 is LNHDA, CDR2 SQIVND (reference sequence). This CDR3 has 13 residues. The V end lost 4 bases, the J end lost 2 bases, and 6 bases lay between the germline ends. The CDR3 bases are TGTGCCAGTAGTAACAGGGCTGGAAACACCATATATTTT. This codes for CASSNRAGNTIYF.

V is TRBV4-1 and J is TRBJ1-2; D call uncertain. CDR1 is MGHRA, CDR2 YSYEKL, per germline. This CDR3 is 15 amino acids long. Trimming shortened V by 0 bases and J by 8 bases, and 16 bases separated the two germline ends. The CDR3, as DNA: TGCGCCAGCAGCCAAGATGTTGCCGGGAAGAGGGGCTACACCTTC. Amino acids: CASSQDVAGKRGYTF.

In this sample, this clone turned up once. The chain has TRBV27 and TRBJ1-1; perhaps TRBD1 as D (6 bases). Per the germline V gene, CDR1 is MNHEY and CDR2 is SMNVEV (reference sequence). The CDR3 spans 18 residues. V was cut by 5 bases and J by 6 bases, with 28 bases left in between. CDR3 DNA: TGTGCCAGCAGTCCCCACGACAGGAATCCTCAATCATGGCCTGAAGCTTTCTTT. This encodes CASSPHDRNPQSWPEAFF.